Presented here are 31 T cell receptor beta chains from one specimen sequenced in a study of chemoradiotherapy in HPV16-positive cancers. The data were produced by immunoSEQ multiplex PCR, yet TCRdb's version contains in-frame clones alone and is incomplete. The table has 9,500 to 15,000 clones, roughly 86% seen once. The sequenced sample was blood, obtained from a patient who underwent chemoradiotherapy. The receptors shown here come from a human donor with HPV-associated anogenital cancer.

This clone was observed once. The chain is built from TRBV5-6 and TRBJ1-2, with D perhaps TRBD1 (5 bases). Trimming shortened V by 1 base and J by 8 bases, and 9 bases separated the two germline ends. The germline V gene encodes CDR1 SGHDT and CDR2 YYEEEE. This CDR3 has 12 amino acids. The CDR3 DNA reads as TGTGCCAGCAGCTTGTATGGGGACGGCTACACCTTC. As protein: CASSLYGDGYTF. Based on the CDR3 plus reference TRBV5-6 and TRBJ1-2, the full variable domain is DAGVTQSPTHLIKTRGQQVTLRCSPKSGHDTVSWYQQALGQGPQFIFQYYEEEERQRGNFPDRFSGHQFPNYSSELNVNALLLGDSALYLCASSLYGDGYTFGSGTRLTVV.

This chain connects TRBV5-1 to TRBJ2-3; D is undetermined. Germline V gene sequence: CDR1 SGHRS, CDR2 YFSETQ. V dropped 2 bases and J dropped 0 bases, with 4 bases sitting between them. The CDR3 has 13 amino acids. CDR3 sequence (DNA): TGCGCCAGCAGCTTAGGAAGCACAGATACGCAGTATTTT. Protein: CASSLGSTDTQYF.

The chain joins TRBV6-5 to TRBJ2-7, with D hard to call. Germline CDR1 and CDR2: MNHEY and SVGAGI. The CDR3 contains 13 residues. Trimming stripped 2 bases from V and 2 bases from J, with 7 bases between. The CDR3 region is CASSYRPAYEQYF. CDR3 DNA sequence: TGTGCCAGCAGTTACCGACCAGCCTACGAGCAGTACTTC.

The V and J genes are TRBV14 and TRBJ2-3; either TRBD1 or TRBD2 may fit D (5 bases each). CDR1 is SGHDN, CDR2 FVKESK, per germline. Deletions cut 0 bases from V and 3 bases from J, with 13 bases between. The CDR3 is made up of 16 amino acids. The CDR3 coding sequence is TGTGCCAGCAGCCAAGATTTCGGGGCAGTGACAGATACGCAGTATTTT. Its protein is CASSQDFGAVTDTQYF.

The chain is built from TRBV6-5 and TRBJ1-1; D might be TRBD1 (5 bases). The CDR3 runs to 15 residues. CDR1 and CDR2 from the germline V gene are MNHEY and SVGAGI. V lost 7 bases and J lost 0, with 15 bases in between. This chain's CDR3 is CASIQTGLLNTEAFF. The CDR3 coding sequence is TGTGCCAGCATCCAAACGGGGCTTCTGAACACTGAAGCTTTCTTT.

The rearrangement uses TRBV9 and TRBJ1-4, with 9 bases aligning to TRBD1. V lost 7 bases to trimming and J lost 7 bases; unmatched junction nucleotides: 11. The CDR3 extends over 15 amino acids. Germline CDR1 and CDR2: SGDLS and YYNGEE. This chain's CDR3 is CASAYSGQGGEKLFF. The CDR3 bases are TGTGCCAGCGCCTACTCGGGACAGGGTGGTGAAAAACTGTTTTTT.

CDR3 in DNA: TGTGCCAGCAGTCCAGGGGGCACGGAGACCCAGTACTTC. Amino acids: CASSPGGTETQYF. V usage is TRBV6-6 and J usage is TRBJ2-5; TRBD1 matches at 8 bases. After removal of 5 bases from V and 5 bases from J, the junction contained 4 bases not matched to a gene. The CDR3 loop spans 13 amino acids. In germline, CDR1 is MNHNY, CDR2 SVGAGI (reference sequence).

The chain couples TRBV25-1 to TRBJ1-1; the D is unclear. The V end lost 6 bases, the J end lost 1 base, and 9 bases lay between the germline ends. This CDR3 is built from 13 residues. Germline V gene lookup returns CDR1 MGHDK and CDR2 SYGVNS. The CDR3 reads CASRGDWNTEAFF. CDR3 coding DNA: TGTGCCAGCAGGGGAGATTGGAACACTGAAGCTTTCTTT.

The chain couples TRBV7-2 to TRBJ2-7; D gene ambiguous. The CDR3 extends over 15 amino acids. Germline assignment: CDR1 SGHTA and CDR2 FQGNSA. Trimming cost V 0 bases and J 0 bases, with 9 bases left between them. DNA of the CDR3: TGTGCCAGCAGCTTAGCAGGACGAGGCTCCTACGAGCAGTACTTC. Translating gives CASSLAGRGSYEQYF.

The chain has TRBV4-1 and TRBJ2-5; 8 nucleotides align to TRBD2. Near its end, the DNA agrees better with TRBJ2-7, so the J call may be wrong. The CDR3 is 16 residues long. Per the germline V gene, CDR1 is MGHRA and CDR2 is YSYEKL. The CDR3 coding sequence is TGCGCCAGCAGCCAAGATTCGGGGGGGGACTCCTACGAGCAGTACTTC. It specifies CASSQDSGGDSYEQYF.

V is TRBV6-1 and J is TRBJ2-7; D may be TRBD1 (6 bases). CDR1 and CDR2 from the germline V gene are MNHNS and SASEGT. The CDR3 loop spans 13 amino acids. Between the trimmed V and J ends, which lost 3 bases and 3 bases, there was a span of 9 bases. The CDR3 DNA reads TGTGCCAGCAGTGACAGGGACATCTACGAGCAGTACGTC. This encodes CASSDRDIYEQYV.

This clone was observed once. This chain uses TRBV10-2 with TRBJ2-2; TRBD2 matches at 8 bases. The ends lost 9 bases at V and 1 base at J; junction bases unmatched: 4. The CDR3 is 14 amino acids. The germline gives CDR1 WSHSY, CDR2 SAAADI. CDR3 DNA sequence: TGCGCCAGTAGTAGCGGGGTGAACACCGGGGAGCTGTTTTTT. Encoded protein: CASSSGVNTGELFF.

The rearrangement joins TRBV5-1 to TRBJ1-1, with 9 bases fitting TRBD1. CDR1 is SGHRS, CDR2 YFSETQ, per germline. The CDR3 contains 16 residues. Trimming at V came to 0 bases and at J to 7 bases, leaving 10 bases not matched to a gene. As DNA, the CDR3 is TGCGCCAGCAGCTTGGCGGCGGGACAGGGAGTCGGTGAAGCTTTCTTT. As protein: CASSLAAGQGVGEAFF.

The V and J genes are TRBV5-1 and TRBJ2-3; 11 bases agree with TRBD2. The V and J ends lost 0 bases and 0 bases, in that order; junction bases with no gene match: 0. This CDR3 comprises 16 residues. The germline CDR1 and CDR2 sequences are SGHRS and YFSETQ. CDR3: CASSLASGGSTDTQYF. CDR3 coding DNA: TGCGCCAGCAGCTTGGCTAGCGGGGGGAGCACAGATACGCAGTATTTT.

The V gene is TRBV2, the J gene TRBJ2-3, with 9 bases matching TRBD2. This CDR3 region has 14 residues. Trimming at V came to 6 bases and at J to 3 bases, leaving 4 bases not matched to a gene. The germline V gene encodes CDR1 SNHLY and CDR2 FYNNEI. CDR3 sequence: CASRAGGLTDTQYF. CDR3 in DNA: TGTGCCAGCAGGGCGGGGGGGCTAACAGATACGCAGTATTTT.

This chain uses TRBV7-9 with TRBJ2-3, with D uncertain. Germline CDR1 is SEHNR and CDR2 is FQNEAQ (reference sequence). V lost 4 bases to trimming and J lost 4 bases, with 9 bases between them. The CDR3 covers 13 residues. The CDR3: CASSSRTPDTQYF. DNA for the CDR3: TGTGCCAGCAGCTCTCGGACGCCAGATACGCAGTATTTT.

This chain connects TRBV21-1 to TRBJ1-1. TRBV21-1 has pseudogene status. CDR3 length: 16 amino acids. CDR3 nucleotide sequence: TGTGCCAGCAGCAAGGGGGGGGGAAAAATGAACACTGAAGCTTTCTTT. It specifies CASSKGGGKMNTEAFF.

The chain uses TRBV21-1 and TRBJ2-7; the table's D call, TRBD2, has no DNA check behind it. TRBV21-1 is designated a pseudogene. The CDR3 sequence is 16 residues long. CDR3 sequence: CASSKGGRVDYYEQYV. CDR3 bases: TGTGCCAGCAGCAAAGGCGGCAGGGTGGACTACTACGAGCAGTACGTC.

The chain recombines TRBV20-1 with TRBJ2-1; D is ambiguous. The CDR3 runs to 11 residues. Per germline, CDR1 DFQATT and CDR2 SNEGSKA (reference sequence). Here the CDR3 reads CSIQLLNEQFF. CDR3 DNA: TGCAGCATACAGCTCCTCAATGAGCAGTTCTTC.

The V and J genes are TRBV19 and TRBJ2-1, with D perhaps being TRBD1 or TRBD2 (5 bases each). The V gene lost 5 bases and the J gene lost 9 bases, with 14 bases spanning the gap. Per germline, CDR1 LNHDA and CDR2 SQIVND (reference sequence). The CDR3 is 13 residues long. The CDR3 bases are TGTGCCAGTAGTTCTCGTCGGGGCGGTGAGCAGTTCTTC. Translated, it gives CASSSRRGGEQFF. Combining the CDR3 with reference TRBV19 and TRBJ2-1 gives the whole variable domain DGGITQSPKYLFRKEGQNVTLSCEQNLNHDAMYWYRQDPGQGLRLIYYSQIVNDFQKGDIAEGYSVSREKKESFPLTVTSAQKNPTAFYLCASSSRRGGEQFFGPGTRLTVL.

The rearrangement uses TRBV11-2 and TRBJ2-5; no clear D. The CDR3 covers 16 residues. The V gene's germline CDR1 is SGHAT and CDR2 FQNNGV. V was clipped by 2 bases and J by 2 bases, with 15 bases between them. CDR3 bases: TGTGCCAGCAGCTTATCCCTGTCTAAAACGCAAGAGACCCAGTACTTC. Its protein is CASSLSLSKTQETQYF. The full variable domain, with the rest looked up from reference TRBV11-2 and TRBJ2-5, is EAGVAQSPRYKIIEKRQSVAFWCNPISGHATLYWYQQILGQGPKLLIQFQNNGVVDDSQLPKDRFSAERLKGVDSTLKIQPAKLEDSAVYLCASSLSLSKTQETQYFGPGTRLLVL.

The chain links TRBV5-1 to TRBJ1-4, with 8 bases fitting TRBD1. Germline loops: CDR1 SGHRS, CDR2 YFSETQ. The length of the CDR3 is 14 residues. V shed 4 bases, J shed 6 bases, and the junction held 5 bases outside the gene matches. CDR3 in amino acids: CASSQTGVDEKLFF. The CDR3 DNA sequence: TGCGCCAGCAGCCAGACAGGGGTAGATGAAAAACTGTTTTTT. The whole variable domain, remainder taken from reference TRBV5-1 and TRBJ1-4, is KAGVTQTPRYLIKTRGQQVTLSCSPISGHRSVSWYQQTPGQGLQFLFEYFSETQRNKGNFPGRFSGRQFSNSRSEMNVSTLELGDSALYLCASSQTGVDEKLFFGSGTQLSVL.

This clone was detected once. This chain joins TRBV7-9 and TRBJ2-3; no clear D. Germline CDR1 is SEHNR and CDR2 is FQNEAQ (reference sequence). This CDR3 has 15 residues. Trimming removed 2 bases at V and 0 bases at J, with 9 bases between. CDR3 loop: CASSLQKTSTDTQYF. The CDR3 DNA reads TGTGCCAGCAGCTTACAGAAGACTAGCACAGATACGCAGTATTTT.

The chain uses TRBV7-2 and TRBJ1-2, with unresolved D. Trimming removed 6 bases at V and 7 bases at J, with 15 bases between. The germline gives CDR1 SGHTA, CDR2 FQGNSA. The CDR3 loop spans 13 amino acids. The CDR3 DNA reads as TGTGCCAGCAGTTCGACCGTATCCCCTGGCTACACCTTC. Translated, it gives CASSSTVSPGYTF.

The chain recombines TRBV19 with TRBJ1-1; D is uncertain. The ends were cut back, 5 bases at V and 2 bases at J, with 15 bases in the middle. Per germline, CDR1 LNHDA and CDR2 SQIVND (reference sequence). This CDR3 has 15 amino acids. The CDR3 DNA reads TGTGCCAGTAGTCCATCGACGGTCGGTAACACTGAAGCTTTCTTT. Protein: CASSPSTVGNTEAFF.

CDR3 DNA: TGCGCCAGCAGCCCTAGCGGGGGGGCCTTCTACAATGAGCAGTTCTTC. Amino acid sequence: CASSPSGGAFYNEQFF. J is TRBJ2-1 and V is TRBV5-1; 12 bases map to TRBD2. Germline V lookup: CDR1 SGHRS, CDR2 YFSETQ. The V gene end was trimmed by 4 bases and the J gene end by 3 bases; junction bases not matched to a gene: 5. The CDR3 covers 16 residues.

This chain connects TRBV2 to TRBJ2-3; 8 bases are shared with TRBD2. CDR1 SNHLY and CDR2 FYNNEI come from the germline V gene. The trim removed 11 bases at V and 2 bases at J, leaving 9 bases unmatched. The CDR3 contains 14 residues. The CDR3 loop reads CAATFSGATDTQYF. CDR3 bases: TGTGCCGCTACATTTAGCGGGGCCACAGATACGCAGTATTTT.

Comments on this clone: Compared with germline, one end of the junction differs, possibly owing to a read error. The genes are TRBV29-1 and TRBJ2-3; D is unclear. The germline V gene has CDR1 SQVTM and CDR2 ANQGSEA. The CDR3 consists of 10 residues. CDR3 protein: CGVRSDTQYF. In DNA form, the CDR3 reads TGCGGCGTTCGGTCGGATACGCAGTATTTT.

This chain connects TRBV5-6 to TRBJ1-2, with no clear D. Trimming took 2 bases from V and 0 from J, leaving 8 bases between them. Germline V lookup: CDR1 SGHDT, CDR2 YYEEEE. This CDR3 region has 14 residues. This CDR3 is CASSFNRANYGYTF. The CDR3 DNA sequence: TGTGCCAGCAGCTTTAACCGAGCTAACTATGGCTACACCTTC.

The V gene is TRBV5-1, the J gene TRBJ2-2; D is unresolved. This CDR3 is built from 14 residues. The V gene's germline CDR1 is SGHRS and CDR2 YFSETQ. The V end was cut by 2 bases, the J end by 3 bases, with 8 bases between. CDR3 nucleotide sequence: TGCGCCAGCAGCTTCCCACGGGACACCGGGGAGCTGTTTTTT. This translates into CASSFPRDTGELFF.

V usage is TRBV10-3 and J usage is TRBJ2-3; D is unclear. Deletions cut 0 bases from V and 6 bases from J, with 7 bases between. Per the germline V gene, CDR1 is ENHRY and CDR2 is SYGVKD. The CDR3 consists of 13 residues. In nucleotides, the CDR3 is TGTGCCATCAGTGAGTCTCCAGCGGATACGCAGTATTTT. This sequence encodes CAISESPADTQYF.